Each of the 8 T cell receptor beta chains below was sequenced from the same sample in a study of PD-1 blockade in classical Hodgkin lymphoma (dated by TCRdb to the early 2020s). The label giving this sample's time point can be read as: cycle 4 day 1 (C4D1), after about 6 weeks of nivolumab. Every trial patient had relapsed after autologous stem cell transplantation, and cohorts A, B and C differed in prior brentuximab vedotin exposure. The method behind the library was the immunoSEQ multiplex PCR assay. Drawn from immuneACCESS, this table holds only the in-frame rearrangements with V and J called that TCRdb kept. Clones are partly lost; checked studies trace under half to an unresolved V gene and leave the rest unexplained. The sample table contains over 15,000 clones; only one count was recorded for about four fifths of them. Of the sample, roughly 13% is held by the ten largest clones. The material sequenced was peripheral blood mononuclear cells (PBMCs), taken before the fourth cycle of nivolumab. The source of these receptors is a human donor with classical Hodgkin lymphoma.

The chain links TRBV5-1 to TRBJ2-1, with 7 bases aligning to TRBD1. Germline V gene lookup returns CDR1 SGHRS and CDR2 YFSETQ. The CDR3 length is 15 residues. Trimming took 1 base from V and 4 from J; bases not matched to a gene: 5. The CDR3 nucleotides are TGCGCCAGCAGCTTGATGGGACAGAGTTACAATGAGCAGTTCTTC. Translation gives CASSLMGQSYNEQFF.

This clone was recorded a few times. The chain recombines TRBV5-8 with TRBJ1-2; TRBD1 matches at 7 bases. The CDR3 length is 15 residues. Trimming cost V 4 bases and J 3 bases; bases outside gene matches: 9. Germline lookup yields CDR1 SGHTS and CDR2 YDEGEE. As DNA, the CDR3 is TGTGCCAGCAGCCCCGGGACAGCTGATTACTATGGCTACACCTTC. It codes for CASSPGTADYYGYTF.

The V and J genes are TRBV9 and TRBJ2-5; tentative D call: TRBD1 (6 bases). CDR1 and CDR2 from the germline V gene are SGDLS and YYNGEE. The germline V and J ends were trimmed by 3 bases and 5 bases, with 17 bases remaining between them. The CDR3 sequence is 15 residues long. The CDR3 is CASSGTGLAWETQYF. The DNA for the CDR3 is TGTGCCAGCAGCGGAACAGGGTTGGCGTGGGAGACCCAGTACTTC.

The CDR3 DNA sequence: TGTGCCAGCAGCTTAGAAGGCCGGACAGGGTGGCAAGAGACCCAGTACTTC. Translating gives CASSLEGRTGWQETQYF. J is TRBJ2-5 and V is TRBV7-2, with TRBD1 matching over 8 bases. The CDR3 extends over 17 amino acids. Losses at the gene ends were 1 base for V and 2 bases for J; bases not matched to a gene: 9. The V gene's germline CDR1 is SGHTA and CDR2 FQGNSA.

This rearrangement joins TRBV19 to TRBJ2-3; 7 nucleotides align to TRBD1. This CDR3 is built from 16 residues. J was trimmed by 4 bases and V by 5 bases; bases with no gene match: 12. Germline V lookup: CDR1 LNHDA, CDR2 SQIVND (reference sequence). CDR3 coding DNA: TGTGCCAGTAGTTCCTGGGACAGCCTAGGGGCAGATACGCAGTATTTT. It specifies CASSSWDSLGADTQYF.

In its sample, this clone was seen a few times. The CDR3 loop reads CASSGGRPLDGYTF. The CDR3 nucleotides read TGTGCCAGCAGTGGAGGCCGCCCTTTAGATGGCTACACCTTC. The chain carries TRBV2 and TRBJ1-2; D is undetermined. V lost 4 bases and J 6 bases, leaving 15 bases between the germline ends. CDR3 size: 14 residues. Per germline, CDR1 SNHLY and CDR2 FYNNEI.

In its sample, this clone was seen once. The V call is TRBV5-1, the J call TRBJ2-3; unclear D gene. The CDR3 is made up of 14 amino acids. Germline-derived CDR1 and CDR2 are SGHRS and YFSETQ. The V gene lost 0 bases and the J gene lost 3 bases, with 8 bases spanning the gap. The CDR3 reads CASSLAQETDTQYF. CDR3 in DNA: TGCGCCAGCAGCTTGGCCCAGGAAACAGATACGCAGTATTTT.

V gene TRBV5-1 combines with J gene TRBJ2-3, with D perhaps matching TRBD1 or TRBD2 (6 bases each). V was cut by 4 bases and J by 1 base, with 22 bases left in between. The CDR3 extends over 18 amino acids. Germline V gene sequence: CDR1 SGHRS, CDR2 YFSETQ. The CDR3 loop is CASSLQGPSSARTDTQYF. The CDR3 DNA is TGCGCCAGCAGCCTACAGGGCCCCTCTAGCGCACGCACAGATACGCAGTATTTT.